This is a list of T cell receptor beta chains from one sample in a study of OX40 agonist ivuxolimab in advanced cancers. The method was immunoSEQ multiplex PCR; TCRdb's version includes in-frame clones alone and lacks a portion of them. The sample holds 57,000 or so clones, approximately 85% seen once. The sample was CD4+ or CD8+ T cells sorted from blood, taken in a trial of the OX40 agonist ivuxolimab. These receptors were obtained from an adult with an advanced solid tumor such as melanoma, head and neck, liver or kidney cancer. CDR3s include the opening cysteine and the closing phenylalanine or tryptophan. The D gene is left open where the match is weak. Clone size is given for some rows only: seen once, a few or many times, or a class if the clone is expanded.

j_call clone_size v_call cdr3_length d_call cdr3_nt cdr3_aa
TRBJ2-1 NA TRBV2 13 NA TGTGCCAGCAAACACAGCTCCTACAATGAGCAGTTCTTC CASKHSSYNEQFF
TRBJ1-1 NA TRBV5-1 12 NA TGCGCCAGCAGCTTCGAGAACACTGAAGCTTTCTTT CASSFENTEAFF
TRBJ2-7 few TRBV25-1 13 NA TGTGCCAGCAGTGTAGGAGAGATCGGCGAGCAGTACTTC CASSVGEIGEQYF
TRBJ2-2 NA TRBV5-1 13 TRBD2 TGCGCCAGCAGCCCCGGGGGGGGCGGGGAGCTGTTTTTT CASSPGGGGELFF
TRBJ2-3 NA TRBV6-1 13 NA TGTGCCAGCAAAGAGGGAGGCACAGATACGCAGTATTTT CASKEGGTDTQYF
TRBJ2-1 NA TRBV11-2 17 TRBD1 TGTGCCAGCAGCCGCCCCTTTCGGGACAGGGGATACAATGAGCAGTTCTTC CASSRPFRDRGYNEQFF
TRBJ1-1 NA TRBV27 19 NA TGTGCCAGCAGTTTAAAGAATCCCAAGGGCCCGTCGCTAGTCCCTGAAGCTTTCTTT CASSLKNPKGPSLVPEAFF
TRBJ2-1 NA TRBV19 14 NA TGTGCCAGTAGTATGGGACTTTCAGACAATGAGCAGTTCTTC CASSMGLSDNEQFF
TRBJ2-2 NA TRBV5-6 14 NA TGTGCCAGTAGGATCCGGGGGCCCACCGGGGAGCTGTTTTTT CASRIRGPTGELFF
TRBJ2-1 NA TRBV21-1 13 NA TGTGCCAGCAGCAACGACAGGGACAATGAGCAGTTCTTC CASSNDRDNEQFF
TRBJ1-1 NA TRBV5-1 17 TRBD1 TGCGCCAGCAGCTTGGGGGCGGACAGGGCAATTCTCACTGAAGCTTTCTTT CASSLGADRAILTEAFF
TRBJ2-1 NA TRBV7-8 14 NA TGTGCCAGCAGCTTAGTAGACTCCTACAATGAGCAGTTCTTC CASSLVDSYNEQFF
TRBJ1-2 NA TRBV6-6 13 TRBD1 TGTGCCAGCACCCGGGGAGGACAGGGGGTCTACACCTTC CASTRGGQGVYTF
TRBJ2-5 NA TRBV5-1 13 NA TGCGCCAGCAGCTTGTCCCCGGGAGAGACCCAGTACTTC CASSLSPGETQYF
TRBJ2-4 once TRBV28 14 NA TGTGCCAGCAGTTTTAGGCCAACCCAAAACATTCAGTACTTC CASSFRPTQNIQYF
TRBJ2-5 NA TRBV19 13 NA TGTGCCGTCAAAGGATTGGGGGATGAGACCCAGTACTTC CAVKGLGDETQYF
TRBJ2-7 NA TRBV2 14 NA TGTGCCAGCAGTGGGATTGGGGCCGGGTACGAGCAGTACTTC CASSGIGAGYEQYF
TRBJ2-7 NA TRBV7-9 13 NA TGTGCCAGCAGCTTACCCAGTATCAACGAGCAGTACTTC CASSLPSINEQYF
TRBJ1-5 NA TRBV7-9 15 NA TGTGCCAGCAGCCCCGGGGACAAACCACTGTGGCCCCAGCATTTT CASSPGDKPLWPQHF
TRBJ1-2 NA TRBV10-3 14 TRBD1 TGTGCCATCAGTGATCGTGGACAGGGAGACGGCTACACCTTC CAISDRGQGDGYTF
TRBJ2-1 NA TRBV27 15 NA TGTGCCAGCAGTCTGTCTTCGAGCTCCTACAATGAGCAGTTCTTC CASSLSSSSYNEQFF
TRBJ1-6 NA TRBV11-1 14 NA TGTGCCAGCAGCGAAGAGGTTGGCAATTCACCCCTCCACTTT CASSEEVGNSPLHF
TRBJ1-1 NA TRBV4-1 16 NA TGCGCCAGCAGCCAAGAGTATGCAGGGGACCCCCCTGAAGCTTTCTTT CASSQEYAGDPPEAFF
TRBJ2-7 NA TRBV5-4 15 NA TGTGCCAGCAGCCAAGATACGGGACCTCCATACGAGCAGTACTTC CASSQDTGPPYEQYF
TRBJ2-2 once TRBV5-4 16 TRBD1 TGTGCCAGCAGCCAATACCAGGGACAGGGGCCCGGGGAGCTGTTTTTT CASSQYQGQGPGELFF
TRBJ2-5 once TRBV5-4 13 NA TGTGCCAGCAGCACCGACAGAGTAGAGACCCAGTACTTC CASSTDRVETQYF
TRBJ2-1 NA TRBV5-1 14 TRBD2 TGCGCCAGCAGCTTTGGGCCTAGCGGGAGAGAGCAGTTCTTC CASSFGPSGREQFF
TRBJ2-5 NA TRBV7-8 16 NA TGTGCCAGCAGCTCGAGAGGGAGGACGAACCAAGAGACCCAGTACTTC CASSSRGRTNQETQYF
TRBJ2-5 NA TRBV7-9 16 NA TGTGCCAGCAGCCTATTCAGCGGCGGCCTCCAAGAGACCCAGTACTTC CASSLFSGGLQETQYF
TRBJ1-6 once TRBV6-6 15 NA TGTGCCAGCAGTCCAGACCTCCTTAATAATTCACCCCTCCACTTT CASSPDLLNNSPLHF
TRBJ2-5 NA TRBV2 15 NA TGTGCCAGCAGTGAGAACGGCCCAAACCAAGAGACCCAGTACTTC CASSENGPNQETQYF
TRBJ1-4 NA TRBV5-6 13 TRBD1 TGTGCCAGCAGCTACCGGGACAGTGAAAAACTGTTTTTT CASSYRDSEKLFF
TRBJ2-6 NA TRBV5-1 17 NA TGCGCCAGCAGCATGGGATTGATTCTTAGAGGGGCCAACGTCCTGACTTTC CASSMGLILRGANVLTF